This TCR beta chain was sequenced for a study of cytomegalovirus exposure and HLA in healthy donors. Whole-study results and caveats: TCR beta chains numbering some 160 were designated cytomegalovirus-associated. The tendency of first-cohort TCR clusters to co-occur in the 110 or so validation repertoires emerged from a later analysis. In vitro assays verified that three CMV-associated chains recognized CMV antigens specifically.

The donors were in the approximately 120-subject validation cohort; that cohort was separate from the approximately 730-subject first cohort. The CDR3 totals 11 residues. CDR1 and CDR2 (germline): SGHNT, YENEEA. V gave up 4 bases and J gave up 3 bases, with 4 bases separating them. With respect to this clone: Its matching antigen is unknown. The same CDR3 is also encoded by other DNA sequences in this sample.

Generated by immunoSEQ multiplex PCR, the TCRdb table keeps only in-frame clones and is missing some. The sample shows more than 100,000 clones, roughly 90% of them seen only once. This clonotype was obtained from a woman in her late teens or twenties in good health and CMV-seropositive. The rearrangement links TRBV11-3 to TRBJ2-7, with D hard to call. Material: PBMCs. CDR3 residues: CASSSRYEQYF. In nucleotides, the CDR3 is TGTGCCAGCAGCTCCCGCTACGAGCAGTACTTC.